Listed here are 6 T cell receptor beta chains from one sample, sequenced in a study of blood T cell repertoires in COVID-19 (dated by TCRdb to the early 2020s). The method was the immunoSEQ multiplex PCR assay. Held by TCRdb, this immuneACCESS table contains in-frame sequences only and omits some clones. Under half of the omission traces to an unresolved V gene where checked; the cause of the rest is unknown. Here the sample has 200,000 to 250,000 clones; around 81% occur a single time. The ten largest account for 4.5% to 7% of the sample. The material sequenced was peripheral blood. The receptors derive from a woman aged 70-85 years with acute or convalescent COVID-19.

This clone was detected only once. The CDR3 sequence: CAVKRGGLGTEAFF. The CDR3 nucleotides are TGTGCCGTAAAAAGGGGGGGGCTGGGGACTGAAGCTTTCTTT. The chain joins TRBV6-1 to TRBJ1-1; D might be TRBD1 (6 bases). With 11 bases removed from V and 5 bases from J, the gap between germline ends came to 21 bases. Germline assignment: CDR1 MNHNS and CDR2 SASEGT. The CDR3 is 14 residues long.

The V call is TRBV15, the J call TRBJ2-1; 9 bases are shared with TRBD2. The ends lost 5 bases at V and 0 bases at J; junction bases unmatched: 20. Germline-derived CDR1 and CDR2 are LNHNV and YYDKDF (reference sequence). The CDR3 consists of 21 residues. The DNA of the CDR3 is TGTGCCACCAGCCACCCAGCTAGCGGGAACATTTCCAGGAGCTCCTACAATGAGCAGTTCTTC. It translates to CATSHPASGNISRSSYNEQFF.

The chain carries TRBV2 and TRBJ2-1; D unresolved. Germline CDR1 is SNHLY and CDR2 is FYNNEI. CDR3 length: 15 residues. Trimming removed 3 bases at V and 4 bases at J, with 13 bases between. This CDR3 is CASSDRRSPYNEQFF. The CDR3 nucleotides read TGTGCCAGCAGTGATAGGAGATCCCCGTACAATGAGCAGTTCTTC.

The CDR3 DNA reads TGCGCCAGCCGTGGGGACAGGGGCCGGGTGAACACTGAAGCTTTCTTT. Encoded protein: CASRGDRGRVNTEAFF. The chain uses TRBV5-1 and TRBJ1-1; 10 bases agree with TRBD1. Trimming cost V 7 bases and J 0 bases; bases outside gene matches: 9. The CDR3 sequence is 16 residues long. Germline assignment: CDR1 SGHRS and CDR2 YFSETQ.

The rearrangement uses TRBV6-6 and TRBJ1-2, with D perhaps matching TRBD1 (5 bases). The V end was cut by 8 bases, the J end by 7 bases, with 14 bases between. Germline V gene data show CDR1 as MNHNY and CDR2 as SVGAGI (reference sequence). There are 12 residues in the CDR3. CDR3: CASRGFTPGYTF. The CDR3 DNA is TGTGCCAGCCGGGGGTTTACCCCTGGCTACACCTTC.

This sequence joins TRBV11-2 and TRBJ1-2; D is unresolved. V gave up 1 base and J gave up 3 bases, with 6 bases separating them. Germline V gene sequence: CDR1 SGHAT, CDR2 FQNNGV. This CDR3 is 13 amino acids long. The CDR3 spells CASSLGTDYGYTF. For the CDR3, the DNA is TGTGCCAGCAGCTTAGGGACTGACTATGGCTACACCTTC.